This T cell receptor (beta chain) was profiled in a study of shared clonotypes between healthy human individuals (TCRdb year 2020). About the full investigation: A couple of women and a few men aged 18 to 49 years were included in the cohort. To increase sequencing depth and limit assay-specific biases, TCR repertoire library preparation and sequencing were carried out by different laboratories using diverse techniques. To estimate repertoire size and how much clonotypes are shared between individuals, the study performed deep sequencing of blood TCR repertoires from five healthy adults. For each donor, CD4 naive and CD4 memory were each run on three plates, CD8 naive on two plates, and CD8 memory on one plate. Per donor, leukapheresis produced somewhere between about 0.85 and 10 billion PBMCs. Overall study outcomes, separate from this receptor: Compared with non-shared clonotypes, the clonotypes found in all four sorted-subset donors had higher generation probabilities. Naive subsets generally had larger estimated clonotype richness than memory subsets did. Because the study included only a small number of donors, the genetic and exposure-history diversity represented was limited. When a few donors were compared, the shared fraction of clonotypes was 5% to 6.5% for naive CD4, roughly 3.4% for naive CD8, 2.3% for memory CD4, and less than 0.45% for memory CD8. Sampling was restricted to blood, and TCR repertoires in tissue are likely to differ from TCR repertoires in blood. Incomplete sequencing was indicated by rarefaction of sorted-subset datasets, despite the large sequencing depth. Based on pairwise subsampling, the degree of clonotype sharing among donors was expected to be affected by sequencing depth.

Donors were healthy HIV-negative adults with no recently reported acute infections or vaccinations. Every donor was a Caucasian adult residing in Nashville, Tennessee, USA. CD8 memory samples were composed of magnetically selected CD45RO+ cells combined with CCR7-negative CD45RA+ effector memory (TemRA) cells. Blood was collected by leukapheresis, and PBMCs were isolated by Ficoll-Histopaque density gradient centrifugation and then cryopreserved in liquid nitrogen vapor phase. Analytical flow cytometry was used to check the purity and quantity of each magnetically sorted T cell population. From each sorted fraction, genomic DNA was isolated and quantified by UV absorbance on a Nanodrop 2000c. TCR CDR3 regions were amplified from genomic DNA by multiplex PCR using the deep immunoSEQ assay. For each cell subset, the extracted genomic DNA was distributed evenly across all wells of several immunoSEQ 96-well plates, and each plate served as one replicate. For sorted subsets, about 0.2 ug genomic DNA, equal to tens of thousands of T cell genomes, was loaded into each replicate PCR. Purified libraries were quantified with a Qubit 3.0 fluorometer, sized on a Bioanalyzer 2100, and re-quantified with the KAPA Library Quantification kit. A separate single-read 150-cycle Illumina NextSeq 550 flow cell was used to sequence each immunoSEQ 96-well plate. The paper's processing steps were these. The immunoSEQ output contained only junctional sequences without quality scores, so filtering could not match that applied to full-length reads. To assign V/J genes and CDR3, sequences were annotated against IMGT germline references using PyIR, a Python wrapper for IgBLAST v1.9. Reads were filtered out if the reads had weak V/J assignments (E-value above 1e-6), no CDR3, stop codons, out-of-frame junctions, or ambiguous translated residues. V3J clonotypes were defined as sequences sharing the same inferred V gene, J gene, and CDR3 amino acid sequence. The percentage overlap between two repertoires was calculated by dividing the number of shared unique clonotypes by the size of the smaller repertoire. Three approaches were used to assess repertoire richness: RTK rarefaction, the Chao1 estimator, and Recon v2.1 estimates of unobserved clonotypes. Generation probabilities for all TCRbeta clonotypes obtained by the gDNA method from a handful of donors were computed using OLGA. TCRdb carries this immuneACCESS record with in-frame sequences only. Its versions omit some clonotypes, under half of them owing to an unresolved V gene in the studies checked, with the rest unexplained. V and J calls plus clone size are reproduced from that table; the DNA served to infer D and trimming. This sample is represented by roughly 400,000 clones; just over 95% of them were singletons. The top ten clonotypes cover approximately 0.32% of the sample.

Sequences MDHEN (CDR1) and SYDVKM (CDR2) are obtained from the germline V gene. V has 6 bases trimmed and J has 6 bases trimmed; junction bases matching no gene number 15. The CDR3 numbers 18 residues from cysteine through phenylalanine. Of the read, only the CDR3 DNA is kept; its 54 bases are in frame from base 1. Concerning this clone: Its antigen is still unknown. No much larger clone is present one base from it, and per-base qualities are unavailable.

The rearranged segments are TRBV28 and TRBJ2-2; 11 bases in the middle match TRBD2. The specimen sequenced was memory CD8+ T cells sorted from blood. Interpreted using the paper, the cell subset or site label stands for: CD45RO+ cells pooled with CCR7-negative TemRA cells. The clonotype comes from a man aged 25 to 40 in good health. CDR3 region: CASRSRTSGLRLAGELFF. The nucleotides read TGTGCCAGCAGATCCCGGACTAGCGGGCTCCGTCTAGCCGGGGAGCTGTTTTTT.